This T cell receptor (beta chain) was profiled in a study of T cell responses to AZD1222 COVID-19 vaccine. Using immunoSEQ multiplex PCR, the repertoire was profiled, and TCRdb retains in-frame clones only, with some absent. The sample comprises around 66,000 clones, 75% to 85% of which are singletons, and 20% to 30% rests with the top ten. About this clone: No antigen is known for it.

Findings of the study overall: Baseline testing showed seropositivity in only a handful of AZD1222 recipients. Nearly half of spike-specific TCRs reportedly target unmutated variant regions.

V lost 4 bases and J lost 7; bases outside the gene matches: 3. Germline V lookup: CDR1 MNHEY, CDR2 SVGAGI. CDR3 length equals 13 residues. The J gene is TRBJ1-5, the V gene TRBV6-5; 8 positions match TRBD1. Sequenced here: peripheral blood, sampled on day 0 of MenACWY control vaccination. The source of this sequence is an adult in good health. The CDR3 reads CASSSDRDQPQHF. The DNA of the CDR3 is TGTGCCAGCAGTTCGGACAGGGACCAGCCCCAGCATTTT.